The 9 T cell receptor beta chains below were found in one sample sequenced in a study of cytotoxic CD8 clonotypes in ibrutinib-treated CLL. TCRdb keeps only in-frame clones here, not all; method: immunoSEQ multiplex PCR. Seen here are 130,000 or so clones, 77% observed once, and the top ten hold 28%. The sample in question was PBMCs, obtained after 12 months of ibrutinib treatment. The receptors shown here come from a human donor with chronic lymphocytic leukemia.

This clone is a singleton in its sample. The rearrangement links TRBV30 to TRBJ2-7, with 7 positions matching TRBD1. The V and J ends lost 0 bases and 2 bases, in that order; junction bases with no gene match: 4. Germline CDR1 reads GTSNPN; CDR2 reads SVGIG (reference sequence). This CDR3 contains 14 residues. CDR3 bases: TGTGCCTGGAGTGTCCTCGGGACAGCCTACGAGCAGTACTTC. Translated: CAWSVLGTAYEQYF.

The CDR3 bases are TGTGCCAGCAGCATGAACACTGAAGCTTTCTTT. Amino acid sequence: CASSMNTEAFF. The chain carries TRBV6-5 and TRBJ1-1; D is unresolved. Germline V gene lookup returns CDR1 MNHEY and CDR2 SVGAGI. With 6 bases removed from V and 0 bases from J, the gap between germline ends came to 2 bases. CDR3 length: 11 amino acids.

This chain connects TRBV4-1 to TRBJ2-7; possible D gene TRBD2, 5 bases. Trimming stripped 5 bases from V and 4 bases from J, with 18 bases between. CDR3 length equals 15 residues. CDR1 is MGHRA and CDR2 is YSYEKL in the germline V gene. Written as DNA, the CDR3 is TGCGCCAGCAGCGCCAGGACTTCAGTAAGTTACGAGCAGTACTTC. As protein: CASSARTSVSYEQYF.

The chain recombines TRBV11-3 with TRBJ1-3; D unresolved. Germline CDR1 and CDR2: SGHNT and YENEEA. V lost 1 base and J lost 0, with 4 bases in between. This CDR3 region has 14 residues. The CDR3 protein is CASSLVVSGNTIYF. As DNA, the CDR3 is TGTGCCAGCAGCTTAGTAGTCTCTGGAAACACCATATATTTT.

The genes are TRBV11-3 and TRBJ1-1, with 9 positions matching TRBD1. This CDR3 has 19 amino acids. J lost 11 bases, V lost 3 bases, and 25 bases had no gene match. Germline V gene lookup returns CDR1 SGHNT and CDR2 YENEEA. In DNA, the CDR3 is TGTGCCAGCAGCTTGATGGATATAGGATACCGGGACAGGGTCGTAAAGGCTTTCTTT. Protein sequence: CASSLMDIGYRDRVVKAFF.

The chain is built from TRBV4-1 and TRBJ1-1, with D perhaps TRBD1 (5 bases). This CDR3 has 15 amino acids. V lost 1 base and J 0 bases, leaving 9 bases between the germline ends. Germline V gene lookup returns CDR1 MGHRA and CDR2 YSYEKL. The CDR3 loop is CASSQAGPMNTEAFF. The CDR3 region has the DNA TGCGCCAGCAGCCAAGCAGGGCCGATGAACACTGAAGCTTTCTTT.

Comments on this clone: The junction and the germline gene differ at one end; a read error may be behind it. The CDR3 protein is CASSLGAGNEQFF. The CDR3 nucleotides are TGTGCTAGCAGCTTAGGGGCGGGCAATGAGCAGTTCTTC. The chain recombines TRBV7-7 with TRBJ2-1; D is possibly TRBD1 or TRBD2 (5 bases each). The germline CDR1 and CDR2 sequences are SSHAT and FNYEAQ (reference sequence). This CDR3 contains 13 residues. The entire variable domain, with the rest obtained from reference TRBV7-7 and TRBJ2-1, is as follows: GAGVSQSPRYKVTKRGQDVTLRCDPISSHATLYWYQQALGQGPEFLTYFNYEAQPDKSGLPSDRFSAERPEGSISTLTIQRTEQRDSAMYRCASSLGAGNEQFFGPGTRLTVL.

V gene TRBV6-5 combines with J gene TRBJ2-7; D is possibly TRBD1 (5 bases). The CDR3 consists of 14 residues. Trimming stripped 0 bases from V and 4 bases from J, with 10 bases between. Per the germline V gene, CDR1 is MNHEY and CDR2 is SVGAGI. CDR3 bases: TGTGCCAGCAGTTACTCCAGGGTCGCGTACGAGCAGTACTTC. Amino acids: CASSYSRVAYEQYF.

The chain links TRBV10-3 to TRBJ2-2, with TRBD1 as a possible D gene (5 bases). Germline V gene data show CDR1 as ENHRY and CDR2 as SYGVKD. The length of the CDR3 is 15 residues. V lost 4 bases to trimming and J lost 0 bases, with 9 bases between them. CDR3 DNA: TGTGCCATCAGTGTGACAGCCGCGAACACCGGGGAGCTGTTTTTT. This encodes CAISVTAANTGELFF.